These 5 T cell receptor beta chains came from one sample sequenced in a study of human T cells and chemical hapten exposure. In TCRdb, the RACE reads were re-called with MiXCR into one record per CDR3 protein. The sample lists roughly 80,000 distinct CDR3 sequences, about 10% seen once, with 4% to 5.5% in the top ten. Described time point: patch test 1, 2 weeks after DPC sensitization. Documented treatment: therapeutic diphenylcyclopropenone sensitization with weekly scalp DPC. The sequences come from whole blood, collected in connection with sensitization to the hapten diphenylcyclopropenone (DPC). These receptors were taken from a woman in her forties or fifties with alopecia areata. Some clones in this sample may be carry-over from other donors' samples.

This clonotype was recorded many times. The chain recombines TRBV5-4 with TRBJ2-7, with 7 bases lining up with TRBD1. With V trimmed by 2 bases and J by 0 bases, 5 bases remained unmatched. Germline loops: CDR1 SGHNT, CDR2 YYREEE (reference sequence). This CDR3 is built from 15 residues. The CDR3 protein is CASSLTGVTSYEQYF. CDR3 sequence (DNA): TGTGCCAGCAGCTTAACAGGGGTTACCTCCTACGAGCAGTACTTC.

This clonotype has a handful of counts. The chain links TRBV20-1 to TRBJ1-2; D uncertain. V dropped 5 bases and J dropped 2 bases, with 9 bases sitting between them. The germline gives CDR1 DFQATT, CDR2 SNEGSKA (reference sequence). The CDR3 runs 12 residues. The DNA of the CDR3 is TGCAGTGCTTCGACAACCAACTATGGCTACACCTTC. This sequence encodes CSASTTNYGYTF.

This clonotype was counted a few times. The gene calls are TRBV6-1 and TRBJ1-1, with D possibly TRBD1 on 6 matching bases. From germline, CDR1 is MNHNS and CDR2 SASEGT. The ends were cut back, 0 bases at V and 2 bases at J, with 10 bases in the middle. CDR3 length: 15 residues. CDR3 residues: CASSEAQGLNTEAFF. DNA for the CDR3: TGTGCCAGCAGTGAAGCTCAGGGGTTAAACACTGAAGCTTTCTTT.

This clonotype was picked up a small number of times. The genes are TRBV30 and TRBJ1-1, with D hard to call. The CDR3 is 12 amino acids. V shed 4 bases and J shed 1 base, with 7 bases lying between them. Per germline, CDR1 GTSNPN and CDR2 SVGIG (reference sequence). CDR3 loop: CAWTESNTEAFF. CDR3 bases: TGTGCCTGGACCGAGTCGAACACTGAAGCTTTCTTT.

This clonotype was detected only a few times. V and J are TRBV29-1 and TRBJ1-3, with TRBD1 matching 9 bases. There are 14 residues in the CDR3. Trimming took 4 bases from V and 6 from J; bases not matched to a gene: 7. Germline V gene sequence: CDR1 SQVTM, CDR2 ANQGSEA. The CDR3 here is CSVGYRDRENTIYF. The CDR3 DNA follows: TGCAGCGTTGGCTACCGGGACAGGGAAAACACCATATATTTT.